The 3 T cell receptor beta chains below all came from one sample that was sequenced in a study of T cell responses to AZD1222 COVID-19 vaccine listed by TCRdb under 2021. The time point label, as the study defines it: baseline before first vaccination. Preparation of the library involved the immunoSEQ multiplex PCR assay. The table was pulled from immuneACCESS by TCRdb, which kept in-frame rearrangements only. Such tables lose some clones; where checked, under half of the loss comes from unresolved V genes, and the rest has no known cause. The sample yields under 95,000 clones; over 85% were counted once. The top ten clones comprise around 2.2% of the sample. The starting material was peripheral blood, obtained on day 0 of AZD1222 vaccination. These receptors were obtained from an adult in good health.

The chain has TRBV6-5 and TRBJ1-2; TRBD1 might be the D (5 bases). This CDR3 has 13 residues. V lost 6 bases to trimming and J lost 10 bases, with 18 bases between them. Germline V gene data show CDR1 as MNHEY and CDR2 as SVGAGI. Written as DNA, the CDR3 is TGTGCCAGCAGCGCGACAGAAACCATTGACTACACCTTC. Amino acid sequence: CASSATETIDYTF.

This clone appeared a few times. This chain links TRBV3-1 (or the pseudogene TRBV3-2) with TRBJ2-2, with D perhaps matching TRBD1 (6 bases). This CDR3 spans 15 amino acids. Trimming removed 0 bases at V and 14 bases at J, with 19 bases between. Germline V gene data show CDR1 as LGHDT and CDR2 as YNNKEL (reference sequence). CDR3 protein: CASSQDLGAGGGLFF. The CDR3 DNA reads TGTGCCAGCAGCCAAGATTTGGGGGCGGGTGGAGGACTGTTTTTT.

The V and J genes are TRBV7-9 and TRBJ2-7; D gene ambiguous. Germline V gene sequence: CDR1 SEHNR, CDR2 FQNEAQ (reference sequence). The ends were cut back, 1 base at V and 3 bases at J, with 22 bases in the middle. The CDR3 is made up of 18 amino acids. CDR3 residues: CASSLGSNIPALIYEQYF. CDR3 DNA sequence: TGTGCCAGCAGCTTAGGGAGCAACATCCCCGCCTTGATCTACGAGCAGTACTTC.